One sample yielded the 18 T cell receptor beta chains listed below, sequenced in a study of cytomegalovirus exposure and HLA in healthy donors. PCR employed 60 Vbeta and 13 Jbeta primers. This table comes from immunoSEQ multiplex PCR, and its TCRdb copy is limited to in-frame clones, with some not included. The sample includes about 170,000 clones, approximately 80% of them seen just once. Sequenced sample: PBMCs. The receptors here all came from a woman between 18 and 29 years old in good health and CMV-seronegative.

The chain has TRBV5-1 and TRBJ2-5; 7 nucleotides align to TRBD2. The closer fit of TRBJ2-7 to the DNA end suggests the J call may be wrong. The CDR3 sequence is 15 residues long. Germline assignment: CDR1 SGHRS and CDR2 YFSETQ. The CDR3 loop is CASSLVREVGYEQYF. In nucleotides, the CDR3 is TGCGCCAGCAGCTTGGTTCGGGAGGTAGGGTACGAGCAGTACTTC.

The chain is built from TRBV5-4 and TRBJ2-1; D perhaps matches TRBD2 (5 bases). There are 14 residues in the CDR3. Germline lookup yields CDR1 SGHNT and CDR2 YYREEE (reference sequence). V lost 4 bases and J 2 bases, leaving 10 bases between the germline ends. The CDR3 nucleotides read TGTGCCAGCAGCCCCCGGACTGCCTACAATGAGCAGTTCTTC. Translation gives CASSPRTAYNEQFF.

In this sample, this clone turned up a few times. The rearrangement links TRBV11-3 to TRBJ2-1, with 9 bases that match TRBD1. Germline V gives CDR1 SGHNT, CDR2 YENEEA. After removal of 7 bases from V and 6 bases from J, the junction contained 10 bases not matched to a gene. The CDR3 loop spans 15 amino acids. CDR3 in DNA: TGTGCCAGCATCTTCGACAGGGGGAGGATCAATGAGCAGTTCTTC. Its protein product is CASIFDRGRINEQFF.

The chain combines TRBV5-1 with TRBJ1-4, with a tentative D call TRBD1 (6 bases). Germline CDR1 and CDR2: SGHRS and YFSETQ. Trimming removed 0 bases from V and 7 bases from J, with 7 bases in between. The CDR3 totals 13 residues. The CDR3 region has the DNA TGCGCCAGCAGCTTGGTAGGGGGTGAAAAACTGTTTTTT. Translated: CASSLVGGEKLFF.

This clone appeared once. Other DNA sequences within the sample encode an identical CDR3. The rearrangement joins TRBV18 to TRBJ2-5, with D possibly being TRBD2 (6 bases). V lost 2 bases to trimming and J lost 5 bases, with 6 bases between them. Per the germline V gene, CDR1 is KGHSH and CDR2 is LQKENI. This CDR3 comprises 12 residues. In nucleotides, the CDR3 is TGTGCCAGCTCACCAGGAGGGGAGACCCAGTACTTC. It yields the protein CASSPGGETQYF.

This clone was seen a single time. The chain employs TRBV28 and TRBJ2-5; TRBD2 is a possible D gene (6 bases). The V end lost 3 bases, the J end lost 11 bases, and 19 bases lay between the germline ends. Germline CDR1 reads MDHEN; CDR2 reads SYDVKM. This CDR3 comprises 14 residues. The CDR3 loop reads CASSLEGLGWEQYF. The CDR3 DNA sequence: TGTGCCAGCAGTTTGGAGGGTTTGGGATGGGAGCAGTACTTC.

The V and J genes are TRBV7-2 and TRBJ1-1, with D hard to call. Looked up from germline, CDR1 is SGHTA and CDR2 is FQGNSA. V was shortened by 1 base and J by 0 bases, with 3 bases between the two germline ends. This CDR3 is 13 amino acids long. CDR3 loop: CASSLELNTEAFF. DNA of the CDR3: TGTGCCAGCAGCTTAGAGCTGAACACTGAAGCTTTCTTT.

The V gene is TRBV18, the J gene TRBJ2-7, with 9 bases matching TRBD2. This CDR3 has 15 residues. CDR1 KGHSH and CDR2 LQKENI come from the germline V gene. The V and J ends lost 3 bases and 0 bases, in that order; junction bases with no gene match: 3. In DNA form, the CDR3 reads TGTGCCAGCTCACCTGAGCGGGAGGTCTCCTACGAGCAGTACTTC. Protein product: CASSPEREVSYEQYF.

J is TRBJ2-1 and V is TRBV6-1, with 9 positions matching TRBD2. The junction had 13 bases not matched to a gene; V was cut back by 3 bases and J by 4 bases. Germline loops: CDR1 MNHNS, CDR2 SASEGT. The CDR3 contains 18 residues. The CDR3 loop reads CASSEGEHLAGIYNEQFF. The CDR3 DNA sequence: TGTGCCAGCAGTGAGGGCGAACATCTAGCGGGAATATACAATGAGCAGTTCTTC.

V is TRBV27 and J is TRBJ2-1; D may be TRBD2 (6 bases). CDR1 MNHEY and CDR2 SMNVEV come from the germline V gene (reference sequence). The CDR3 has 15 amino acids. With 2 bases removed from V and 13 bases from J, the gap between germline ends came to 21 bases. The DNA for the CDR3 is TGTGCCAGCAGTTTACAAACTGGTGCGGCGCGGGGTCAGTTCTTC. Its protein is CASSLQTGAARGQFF.

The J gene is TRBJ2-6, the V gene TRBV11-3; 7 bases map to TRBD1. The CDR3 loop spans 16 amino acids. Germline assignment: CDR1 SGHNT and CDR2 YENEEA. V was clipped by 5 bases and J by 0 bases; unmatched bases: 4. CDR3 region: CASSPRDSSGANVLTF. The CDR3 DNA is TGTGCCAGCAGCCCCCGGGACAGCTCTGGGGCCAACGTCCTGACTTTC.

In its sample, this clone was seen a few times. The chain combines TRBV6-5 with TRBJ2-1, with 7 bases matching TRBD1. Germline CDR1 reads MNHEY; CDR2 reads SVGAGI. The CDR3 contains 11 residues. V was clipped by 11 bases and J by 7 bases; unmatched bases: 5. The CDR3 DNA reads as TGTGCCGTCAGGGGGAATAATGAGCAGTTCTTC. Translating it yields CAVRGNNEQFF.

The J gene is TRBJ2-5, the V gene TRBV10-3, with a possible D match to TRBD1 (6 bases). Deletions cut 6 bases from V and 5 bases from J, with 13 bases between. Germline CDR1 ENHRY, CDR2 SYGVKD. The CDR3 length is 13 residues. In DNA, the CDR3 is TGTGCCATCAGGAGTGGGGGCGTTGAGACCCAGTACTTC. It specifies CAIRSGGVETQYF.

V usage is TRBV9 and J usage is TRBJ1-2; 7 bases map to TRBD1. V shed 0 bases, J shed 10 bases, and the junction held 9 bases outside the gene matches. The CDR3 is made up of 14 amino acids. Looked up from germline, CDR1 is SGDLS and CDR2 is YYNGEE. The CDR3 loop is CASSVATGQLAYTF. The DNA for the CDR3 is TGTGCCAGCAGCGTAGCTACGGGACAGCTAGCCTACACCTTC.

Here the CDR3 reads CASSRQNFPTGNTGNTIYF. CDR3 bases: TGTGCCAGCAGCCGACAAAACTTTCCGACAGGGAACACTGGAAACACCATATATTTT. V gene TRBV21-1 combines with J gene TRBJ1-3; the table's D call, TRBD1, was not checked against the DNA. TRBV21-1 constitutes a pseudogene. This CDR3 comprises 19 residues.

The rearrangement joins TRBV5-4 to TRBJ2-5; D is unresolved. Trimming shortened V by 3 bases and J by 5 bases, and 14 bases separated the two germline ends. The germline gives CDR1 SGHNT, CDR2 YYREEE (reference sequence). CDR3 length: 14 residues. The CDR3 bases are TGTGCCAGCAGCTCTATAACTTCTTTGGAGACCCAGTACTTC. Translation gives CASSSITSLETQYF. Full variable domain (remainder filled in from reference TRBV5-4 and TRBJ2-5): ETGVTQSPTHLIKTRGQQVTLRCSSQSGHNTVSWYQQALGQGPQFIFQYYREEENGRGNFPPRFSGLQFPNYSSELNVNALELDDSALYLCASSSITSLETQYFGPGTRLLVL.

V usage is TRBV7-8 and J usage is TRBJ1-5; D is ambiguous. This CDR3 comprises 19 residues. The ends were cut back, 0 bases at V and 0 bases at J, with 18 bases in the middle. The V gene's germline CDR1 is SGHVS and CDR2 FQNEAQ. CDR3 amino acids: CASSLAGGGSLYSNQPQHF. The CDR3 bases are TGTGCCAGCAGCTTAGCCGGCGGCGGTTCCCTCTATAGCAATCAGCCCCAGCATTTT.

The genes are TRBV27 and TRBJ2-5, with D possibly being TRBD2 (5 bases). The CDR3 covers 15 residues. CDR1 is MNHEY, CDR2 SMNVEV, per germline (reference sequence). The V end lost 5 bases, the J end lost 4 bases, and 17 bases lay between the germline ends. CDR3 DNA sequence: TGTGCCAGCAGTCCCCCCGGGCCGAGGGTAGAGACCCAGTACTTC. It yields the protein CASSPPGPRVETQYF.